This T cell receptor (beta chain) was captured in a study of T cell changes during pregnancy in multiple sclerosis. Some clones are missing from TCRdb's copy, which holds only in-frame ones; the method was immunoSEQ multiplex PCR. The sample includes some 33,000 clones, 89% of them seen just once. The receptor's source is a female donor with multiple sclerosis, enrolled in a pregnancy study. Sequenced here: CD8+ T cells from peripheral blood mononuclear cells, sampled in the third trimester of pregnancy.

CDR3 residues: CASSQFGGNEQFF. CDR3 coding DNA: TGTGCCAGCAGCCAATTCGGAGGCAATGAGCAGTTCTTC. V gene TRBV16 combines with J gene TRBJ2-1; D may be TRBD2 (5 bases). The CDR3 extends over 13 amino acids. Trimming pared 1 base from V and 6 bases from J, leaving 7 bases between. Germline V CDR1 and CDR2: KGHSY, FQNENV.